This T cell receptor (beta chain) derives from a study of cytomegalovirus exposure and HLA in healthy donors. It was with 60 Vbeta and 13 Jbeta primers that the PCR ran. Data came from immunoSEQ multiplex PCR; TCRdb stores just in-frame clones and leaves some out. In the table there are about 280,000 clones, roughly 90% of which are singletons. The CDR3 runs 14 residues. V was clipped by 2 bases and J by 0 bases, with 7 bases between them. Germline-derived CDR1 and CDR2 are SNHLY and FYNNEI. Points from the study as a whole: There were reportedly fewer N-insertions in an Asian-associated ancestry cluster than the approximately 640-donor mean, in a later analysis. Later analysis showed most CMV-associated TCR beta chains appearing HLA-restricted. CMV serostatus alone was available as immune exposure information.

Of note for this clone: The antigen is unknown.

The sample was PBMCs. The clonotype originates from a woman aged 18-30 years in good health and CMV-seronegative. V and J are TRBV2 and TRBJ1-1, with no clear D. This CDR3 reads CASSEFPVNTEAFF. CDR3 sequence (DNA): TGTGCCAGCAGTGAATTTCCGGTGAACACTGAAGCTTTCTTT. Based on the CDR3 plus reference TRBV2 and TRBJ1-1, the full variable domain is EPEVTQTPSHQVTQMGQEVILRCVPISNHLYFYWYRQILGQKVEFLVSFYNNEISEKSEIFDDQFSVERPDGSNFTLKIRSTKLEDSAMYFCASSEFPVNTEAFFGQGTRLTVV.